This T cell receptor (beta chain) was observed in a study of blood T cell repertoires in COVID-19. Enrolment of Seattle patients took place during active infection, and they were followed longitudinally. Assay used: immunoSEQ multiplex PCR; TCRdb lists only in-frame clones, some missing. The table records 150,000 to 200,000 clones, about four fifths of them present only once. This CDR3 is built from 15 residues. Germline assignment: CDR1 MNHEY and CDR2 SVGAGI. Trimming removed 3 bases from V and 8 bases from J; junction bases left unmatched: 7. This sequence joins TRBV6-5 and TRBJ1-6; 7 bases agree with TRBD1. The specimen sequenced was peripheral blood. The TCR sequence derives from a woman aged 55-69 years with COVID-19, enrolled during active disease. As DNA, the CDR3 is TGTGCCAGCAGTTATGGGCGACAGGGCGATTCACCCCTCCACTTT. Its translation is CASSYGRQGDSPLHF.